Listed here is a single TCR beta chain. This entry is derived from a study of T cells in tuberculosis. The CDR3 runs 13 residues. V trimming: 7 bases; J trimming: 9 bases; junction bases outside the gene matches: 7. Germline CDR1 and CDR2: SGHAT and FQNNGV. Assay: immunoSEQ multiplex PCR; the TCRdb copy retains only in-frame clones and omits some. The sample consists of thousands of clones, roughly 97% of them appearing once. Indicated time point: new active TB diagnosis, blood taken before or within 7 days of starting treatment. The clonotype originates from an adult with tuberculosis. The gene calls are TRBV11-2 and TRBJ2-1; TRBD1 agrees at 9 bases. The starting material was PBMCs, obtained at tuberculosis diagnosis. The CDR3 bases are TGTGCCAGCAACCTTGACAGGGGGATTGAGCAGTTCTTC. Protein product: CASNLDRGIEQFF.